The text below deals with one T cell receptor (beta chain). Trimming took 11 bases from V and 3 from J; bases not matched to a gene: 10. Germline CDR1 SNHLY, CDR2 FYNNEI. This CDR3 spans 13 amino acids. The data stem from a study of T cells in Graves' hyperthyroidism and ophthalmopathy. TCR beta CDR3 region amplification was performed from RNA transcripts. Primed by the HTBI set, a first-round RT-PCR was run on the TCR CDR3. TCRdb re-analysed the multiplex PCR reads in MiXCR, keeping a single row per CDR3 protein. The table records under 350,000 distinct CDR3 sequences, about 21% of them present only once.

The clonotype comes from a woman in her 50s with Graves' hyperthyroidism. The source material was blood. The rearrangement links TRBV2 to TRBJ2-7, with 7 bases matching TRBD1. In nucleotides, the CDR3 is TGTGCCTCCCAACCGGGACAGTTCTACGAGCAGTACTTC. Translation: CASQPGQFYEQYF.